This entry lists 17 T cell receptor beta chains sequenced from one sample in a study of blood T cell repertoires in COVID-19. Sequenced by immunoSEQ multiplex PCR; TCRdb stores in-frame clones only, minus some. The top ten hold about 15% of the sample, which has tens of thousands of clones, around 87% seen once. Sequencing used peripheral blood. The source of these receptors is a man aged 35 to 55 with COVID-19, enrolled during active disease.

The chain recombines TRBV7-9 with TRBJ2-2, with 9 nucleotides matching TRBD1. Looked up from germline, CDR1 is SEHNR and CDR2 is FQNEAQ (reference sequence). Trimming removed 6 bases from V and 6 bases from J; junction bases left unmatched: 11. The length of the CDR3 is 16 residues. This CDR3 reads CASRHPTGGLAGELFF. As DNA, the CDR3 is TGTGCCAGCAGGCATCCGACAGGGGGACTCGCCGGGGAGCTGTTTTTT.

CDR3 protein: CASIREVDTGELFF. CDR3 in DNA: TGTGCCAGTATCAGGGAAGTGGACACCGGGGAGCTGTTTTTT. The genes are TRBV2 and TRBJ2-2; D perhaps matches TRBD1 (5 bases). This CDR3 is built from 14 residues. The V end lost 9 bases, the J end lost 3 bases, and 14 bases lay between the germline ends. Germline CDR1 reads SNHLY; CDR2 reads FYNNEI.

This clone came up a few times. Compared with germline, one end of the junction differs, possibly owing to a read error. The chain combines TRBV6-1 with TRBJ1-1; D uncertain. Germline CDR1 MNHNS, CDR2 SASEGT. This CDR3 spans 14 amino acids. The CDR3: CASSEGGGNNEAFF. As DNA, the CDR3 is TGTGCCAGCAGTGAAGGGGGAGGAAACAATGAAGCTTTCTTT.

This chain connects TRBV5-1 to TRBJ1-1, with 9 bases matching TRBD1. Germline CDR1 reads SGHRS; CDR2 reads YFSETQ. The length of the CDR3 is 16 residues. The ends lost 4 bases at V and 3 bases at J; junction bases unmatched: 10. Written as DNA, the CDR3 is TGCGCCAGCAGCCCCTTGCTACAGGGGGCGCACACTGAAGCTTTCTTT. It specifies CASSPLLQGAHTEAFF.

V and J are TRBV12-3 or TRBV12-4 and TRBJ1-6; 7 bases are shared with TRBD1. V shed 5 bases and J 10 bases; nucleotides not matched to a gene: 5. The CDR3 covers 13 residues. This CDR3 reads CASSPTGYSPLHF. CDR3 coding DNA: TGTGCCAGCAGTCCGACAGGGTACTCACCCCTCCACTTT.

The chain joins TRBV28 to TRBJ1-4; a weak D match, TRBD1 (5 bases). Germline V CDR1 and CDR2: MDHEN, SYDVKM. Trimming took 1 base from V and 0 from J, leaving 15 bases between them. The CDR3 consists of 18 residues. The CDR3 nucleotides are TGTGCCAGCAGTTTATTCGGTTGGAGGGACTCAACTAATGAAAAACTGTTTTTT. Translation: CASSLFGWRDSTNEKLFF.

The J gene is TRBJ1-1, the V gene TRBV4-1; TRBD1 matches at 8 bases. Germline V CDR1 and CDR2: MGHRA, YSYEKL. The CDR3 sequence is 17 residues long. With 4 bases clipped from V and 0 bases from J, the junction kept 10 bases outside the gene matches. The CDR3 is CASSPRTGRGMNTEAFF. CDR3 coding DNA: TGCGCCAGCAGCCCCCGGACAGGGAGAGGAATGAACACTGAAGCTTTCTTT.

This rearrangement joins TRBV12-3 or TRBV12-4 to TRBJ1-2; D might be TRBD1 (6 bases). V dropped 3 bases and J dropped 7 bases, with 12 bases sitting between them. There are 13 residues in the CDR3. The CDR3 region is CASSFSGVGGYTF. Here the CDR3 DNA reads TGTGCCAGCAGTTTTTCAGGGGTCGGTGGCTACACCTTC.

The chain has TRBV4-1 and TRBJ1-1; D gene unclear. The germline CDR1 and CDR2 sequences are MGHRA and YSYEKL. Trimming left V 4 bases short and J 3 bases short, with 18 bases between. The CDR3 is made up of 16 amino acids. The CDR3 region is CASSLGLSRSDTEAFF. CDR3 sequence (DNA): TGCGCCAGCAGCCTGGGCTTGTCACGCTCCGACACTGAAGCTTTCTTT.

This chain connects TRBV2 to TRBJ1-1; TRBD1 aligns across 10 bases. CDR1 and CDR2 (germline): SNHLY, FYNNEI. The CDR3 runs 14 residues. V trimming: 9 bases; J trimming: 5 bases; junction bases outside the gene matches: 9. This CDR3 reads CASRGTGVGTEAFF. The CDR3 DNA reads TGTGCCAGTAGAGGGACAGGGGTGGGGACTGAAGCTTTCTTT.

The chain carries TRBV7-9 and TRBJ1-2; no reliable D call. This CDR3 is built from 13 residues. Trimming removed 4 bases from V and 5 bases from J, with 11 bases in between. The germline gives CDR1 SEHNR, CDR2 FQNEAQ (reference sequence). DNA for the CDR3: TGTGCCAGCAGCTCAAACAAGTATTATGGCTACACCTTC. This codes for CASSSNKYYGYTF.

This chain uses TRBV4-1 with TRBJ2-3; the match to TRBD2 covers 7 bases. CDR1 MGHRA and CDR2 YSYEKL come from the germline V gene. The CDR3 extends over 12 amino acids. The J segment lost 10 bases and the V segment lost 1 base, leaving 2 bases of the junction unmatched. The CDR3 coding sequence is TGCGCCAGCAGCCAAGCGGGGGGTTCGCAGTATTTT. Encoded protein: CASSQAGGSQYF.

CDR3 protein: CAGQSSYNSPLHF. CDR3 DNA: TGTGCCGGACAGAGTTCCTATAATTCACCCCTCCACTTT. This sequence joins TRBV28 and TRBJ1-6; possibly TRBD1 for D (6 bases). Germline values: CDR1 MDHEN, CDR2 SYDVKM. V was cut by 11 bases and J by 1 base, with 9 bases left in between. The CDR3 loop spans 13 amino acids.

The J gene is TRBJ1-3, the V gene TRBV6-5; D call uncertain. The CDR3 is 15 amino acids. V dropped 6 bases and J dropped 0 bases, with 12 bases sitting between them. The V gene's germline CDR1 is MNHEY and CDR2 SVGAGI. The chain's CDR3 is CASSVIMSSGNTIYF. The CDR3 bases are TGTGCCAGCAGCGTTATCATGAGCTCTGGAAACACCATATATTTT.

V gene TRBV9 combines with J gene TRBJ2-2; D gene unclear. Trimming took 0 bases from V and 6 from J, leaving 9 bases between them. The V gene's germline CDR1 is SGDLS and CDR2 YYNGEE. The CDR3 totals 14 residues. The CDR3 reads CASSVDFGPGELFF. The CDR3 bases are TGTGCCAGCAGCGTAGATTTCGGTCCCGGGGAGCTGTTTTTT.

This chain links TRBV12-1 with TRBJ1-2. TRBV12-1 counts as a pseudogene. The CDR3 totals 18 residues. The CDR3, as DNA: TGTGCCAGCAGCCGCCGTTTCGCGGCTGAGTTAGCTAACTATGGCTACACCTTC. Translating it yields CASSRRFAAELANYGYTF.

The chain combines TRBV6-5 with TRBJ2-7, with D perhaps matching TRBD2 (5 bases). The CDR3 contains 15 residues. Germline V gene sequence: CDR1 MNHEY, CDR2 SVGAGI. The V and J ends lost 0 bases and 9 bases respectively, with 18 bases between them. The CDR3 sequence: CASSYSRGYGDWQYF. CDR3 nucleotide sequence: TGTGCCAGCAGTTACTCCCGTGGCTACGGGGATTGGCAGTACTTC.